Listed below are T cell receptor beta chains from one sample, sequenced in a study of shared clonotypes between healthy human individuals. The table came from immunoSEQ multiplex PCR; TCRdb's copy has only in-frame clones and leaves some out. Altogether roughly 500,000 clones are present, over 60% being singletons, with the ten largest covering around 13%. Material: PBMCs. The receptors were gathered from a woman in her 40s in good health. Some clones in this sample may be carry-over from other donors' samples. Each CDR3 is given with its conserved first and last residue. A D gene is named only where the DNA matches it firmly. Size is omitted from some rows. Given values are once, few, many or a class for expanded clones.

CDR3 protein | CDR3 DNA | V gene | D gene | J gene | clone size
CATASGYPNEQFF | TGTGCCACTGCTAGCGGGTATCCCAATGAGCAGTTCTTC | TRBV19 | TRBD2 | TRBJ2-1 | .
CASSECFHRYSDTQYF | TGCGCCAGCAGTGAGTGCTTTCACCGGTACTCAGATACGCAGTATTTT | TRBV10-1 | . | TRBJ2-3 | .
CASSLEVAGDNEQFF | TGTGCCAGCAGCTTAGAAGTTGCGGGAGACAATGAGCAGTTCTTC | TRBV11-3 | TRBD2 | TRBJ2-1 | .
CASLGTGSGNTIYF | TGTGCCAGCCTCGGGACTGGCTCTGGAAACACCATATATTTT | TRBV2 | . | TRBJ1-3 | .
CASSLRTPMNTEAFF | TGTGCCAGCAGTTTACGGACACCCATGAACACTGAAGCTTTCTTT | TRBV27 | . | TRBJ1-1 | many
CASRTPRGTGGSGNTIYF | TGTGCCAGCAGGACACCGCGGGGGACAGGGGGCTCGGGAAACACCATATATTTT | TRBV28 | TRBD1 | TRBJ1-3 | .
CASSPDNDSYEQYF | TGTGCCAGCTCTCCGGACAACGACTCCTACGAGCAGTACTTC | TRBV18 | . | TRBJ2-7 | .
CASSQVSGSRWYEQFF | TGCGCCAGCAGCCAAGTGTCCGGGAGCCGGTGGTATGAGCAGTTCTTC | TRBV4-3 | . | TRBJ2-1 | .
CASSSGQLNQETQYF | TGCGCCAGCAGCTCGGGACAGCTAAACCAAGAGACCCAGTACTTC | TRBV5-1 | TRBD1 | TRBJ2-5 | .
CASSDPGDQERETQYF | TGTGCCAGCAGTGATCCAGGGGACCAGGAAAGAGAGACCCAGTACTTC | TRBV25-1 | . | TRBJ2-5 | .